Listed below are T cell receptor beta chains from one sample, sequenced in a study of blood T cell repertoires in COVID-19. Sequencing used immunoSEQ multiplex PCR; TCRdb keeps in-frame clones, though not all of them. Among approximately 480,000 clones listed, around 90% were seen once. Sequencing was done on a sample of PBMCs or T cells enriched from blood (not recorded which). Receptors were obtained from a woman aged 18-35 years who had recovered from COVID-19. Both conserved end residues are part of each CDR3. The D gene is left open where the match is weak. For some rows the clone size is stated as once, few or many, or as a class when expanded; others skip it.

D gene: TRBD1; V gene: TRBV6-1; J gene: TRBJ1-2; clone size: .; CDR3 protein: CASSEEAGGSGYTF; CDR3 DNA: TGTGCCAGCAGTGAGGAAGCAGGGGGCTCTGGCTACACCTTC
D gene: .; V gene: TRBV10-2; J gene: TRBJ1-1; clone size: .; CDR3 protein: CASSESSTEAFF; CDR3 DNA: TGCGCCAGCAGTGAGTCCTCCACTGAAGCTTTCTTT
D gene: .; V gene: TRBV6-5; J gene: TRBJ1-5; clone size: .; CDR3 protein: CASSYAGAGNQPQHF; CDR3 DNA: TGTGCCAGCAGTTACGCGGGGGCGGGCAATCAGCCCCAGCATTTT
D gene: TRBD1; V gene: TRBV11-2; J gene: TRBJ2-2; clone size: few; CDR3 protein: CASSRGQGVTAGELFF; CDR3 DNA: TGTGCCAGCAGCCGTGGACAGGGCGTGACAGCCGGGGAGCTGTTTTTT
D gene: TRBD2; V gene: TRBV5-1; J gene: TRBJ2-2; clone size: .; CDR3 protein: CASSLATSGVNTGELFF; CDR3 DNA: TGCGCCAGCAGCTTGGCGACTAGCGGGGTGAACACCGGGGAGCTGTTTTTT
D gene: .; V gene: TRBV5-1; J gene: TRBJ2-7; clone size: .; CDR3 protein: CASSLEGQIYEQYF; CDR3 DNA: TGCGCCAGCAGCTTGGAGGGGCAAATCTACGAGCAGTACTTC
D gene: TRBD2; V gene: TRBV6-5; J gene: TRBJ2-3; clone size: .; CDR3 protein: CASSYPTSGGTDTQYF; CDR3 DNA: TGTGCCAGCAGTTACCCGACTAGCGGGGGCACAGATACGCAGTATTTT
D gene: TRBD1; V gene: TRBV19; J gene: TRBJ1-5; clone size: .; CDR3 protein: CASWDRGYSNQPQHF; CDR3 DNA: TGTGCCAGTTGGGACAGGGGATATAGCAATCAGCCCCAGCATTTT
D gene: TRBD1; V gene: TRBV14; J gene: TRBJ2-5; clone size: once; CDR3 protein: CASSQIPGTEETQYF; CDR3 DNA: TGTGCCAGCAGCCAGATACCCGGGACAGAAGAGACCCAGTACTTC
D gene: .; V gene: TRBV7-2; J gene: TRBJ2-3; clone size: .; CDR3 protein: CASSSPNTQYF; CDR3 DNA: TGTGCCAGCAGCTCTCCTAATACGCAGTATTTT
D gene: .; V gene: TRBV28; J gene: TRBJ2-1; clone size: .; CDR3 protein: CASSPVFSYNEQFF; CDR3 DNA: TGTGCCAGCAGCCCAGTTTTCTCCTACAATGAGCAGTTCTTC
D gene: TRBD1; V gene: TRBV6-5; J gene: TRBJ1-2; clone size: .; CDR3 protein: CASSASDRGDGYTF; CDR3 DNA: TGTGCCAGCAGCGCTTCGGACAGGGGAGATGGCTACACCTTC
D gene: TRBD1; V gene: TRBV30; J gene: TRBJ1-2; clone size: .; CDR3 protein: CASQEGANYGYTF; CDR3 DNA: TGTGCCTCCCAGGAGGGGGCGAACTATGGCTACACCTTC
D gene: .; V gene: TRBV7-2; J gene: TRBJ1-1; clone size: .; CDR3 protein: CASSSRGLRGVNTEAFF; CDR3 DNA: TGTGCCAGCAGCTCTAGGGGATTACGGGGGGTGAACACTGAAGCTTTCTTT
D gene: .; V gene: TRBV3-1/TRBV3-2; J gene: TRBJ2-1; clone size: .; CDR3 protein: CASSLDSSPYNEQFF; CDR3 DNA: TGTGCCAGCAGCCTAGACAGTTCCCCTTACAATGAGCAGTTCTTC
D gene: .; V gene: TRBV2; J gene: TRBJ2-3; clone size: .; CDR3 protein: CASDRRGTDTQYF; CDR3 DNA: TGTGCCAGCGATAGAAGGGGGACAGATACGCAGTATTTT
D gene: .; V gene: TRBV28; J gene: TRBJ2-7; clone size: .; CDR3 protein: CASRGGGEQYF; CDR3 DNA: TGTGCCAGCAGGGGGGGAGGCGAGCAGTACTTC
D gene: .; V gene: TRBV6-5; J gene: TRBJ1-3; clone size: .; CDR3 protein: CASSPVQHSGNTIYF; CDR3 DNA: TGTGCCAGCAGCCCCGTACAGCATTCTGGAAACACCATATATTTT
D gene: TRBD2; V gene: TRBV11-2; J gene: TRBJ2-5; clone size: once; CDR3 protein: CASSSGRGEQETQYF; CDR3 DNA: TGTGCCAGCAGCTCGGGGCGGGGGGAACAAGAGACCCAGTACTTC
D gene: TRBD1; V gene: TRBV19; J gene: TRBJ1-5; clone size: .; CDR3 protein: CASRPGQGEAGQPQHF; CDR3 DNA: TGTGCCAGTAGACCGGGACAGGGTGAGGCGGGACAGCCCCAGCATTTT
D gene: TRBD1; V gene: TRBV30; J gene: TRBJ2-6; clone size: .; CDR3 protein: CAWSNGQGLGTGANVLTF; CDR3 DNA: TGTGCCTGGAGTAACGGACAGGGGCTGGGAACTGGGGCCAACGTCCTGACTTTC
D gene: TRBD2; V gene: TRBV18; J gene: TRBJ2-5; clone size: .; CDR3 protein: CASSPSAGGPEETQYF; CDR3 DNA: TGTGCCAGCTCACCCTCAGCGGGGGGGCCTGAAGAGACCCAGTACTTC
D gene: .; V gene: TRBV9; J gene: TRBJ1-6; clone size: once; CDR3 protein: CASSSRQSSSPLHF; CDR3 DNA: TGTGCCAGCAGCTCTAGACAGAGTAGTTCACCCCTCCACTTT
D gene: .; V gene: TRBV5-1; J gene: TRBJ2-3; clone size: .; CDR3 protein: CASSLAGGTDTQYF; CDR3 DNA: TGCGCCAGCAGCTTGGCGGGGGGCACAGATACGCAGTATTTT
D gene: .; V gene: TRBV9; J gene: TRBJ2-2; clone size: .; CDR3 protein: CASSVELRGGELFF; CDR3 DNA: TGTGCCAGCAGCGTAGAGCTGCGGGGCGGGGAGCTGTTTTTT
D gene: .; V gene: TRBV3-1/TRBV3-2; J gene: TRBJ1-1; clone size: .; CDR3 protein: CASSQDRPTEAFF; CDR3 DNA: TGTGCCAGCAGTCAAGACAGGCCCACTGAAGCTTTCTTT
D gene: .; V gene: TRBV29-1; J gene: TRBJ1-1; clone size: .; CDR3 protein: CSVGEMNTEAFF; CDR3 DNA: TGCAGCGTTGGGGAGATGAACACTGAAGCTTTCTTT
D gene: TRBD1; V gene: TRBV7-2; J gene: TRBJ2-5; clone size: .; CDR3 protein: CASSPLGQNQETQYF; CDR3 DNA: TGTGCCAGCAGCCCTCTGGGACAGAACCAAGAGACCCAGTACTTC
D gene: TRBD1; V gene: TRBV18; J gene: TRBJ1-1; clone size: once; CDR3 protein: CASSPLQTGRGEAEAFF; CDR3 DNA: TGTGCCAGCTCACCACTTCAAACTGGCAGGGGGGAAGCTGAAGCTTTCTTT
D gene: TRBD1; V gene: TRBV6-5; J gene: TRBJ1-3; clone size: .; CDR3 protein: CASSYGQAGNTIYF; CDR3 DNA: TGTGCCAGCAGTTACGGACAGGCTGGAAACACCATATATTTT
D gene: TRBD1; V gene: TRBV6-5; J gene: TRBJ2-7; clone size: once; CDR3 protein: CASVGGPIWGEQYF; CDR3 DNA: TGTGCCAGCGTAGGGGGCCCCATTTGGGGAGAGCAGTACTTC
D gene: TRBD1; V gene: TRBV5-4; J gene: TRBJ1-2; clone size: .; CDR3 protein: CASSLAGGYGYTF; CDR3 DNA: TGTGCCAGCAGCTTGGCAGGGGGATATGGCTACACCTTC
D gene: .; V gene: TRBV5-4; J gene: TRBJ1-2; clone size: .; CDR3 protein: CASSPQWDNVHGYTF; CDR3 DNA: TGTGCCAGCAGCCCCCAGTGGGACAACGTTCATGGCTACACCTTC
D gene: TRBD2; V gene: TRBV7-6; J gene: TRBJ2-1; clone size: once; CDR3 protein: CASSPIFQGRAGAYNEQFF; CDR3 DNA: TGTGCCAGCAGTCCAATTTTTCAAGGGCGAGCGGGGGCTTACAATGAGCAGTTCTTC
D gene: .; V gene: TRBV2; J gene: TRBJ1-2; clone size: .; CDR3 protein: CASRGEASPYYGYTF; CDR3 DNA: TGTGCCAGCAGAGGGGAGGCCTCTCCATACTATGGCTACACCTTC
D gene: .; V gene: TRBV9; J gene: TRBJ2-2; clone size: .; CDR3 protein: CASSGLVFGELFF; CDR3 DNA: TGTGCCAGCAGCGGACTAGTATTCGGGGAGCTGTTTTTT
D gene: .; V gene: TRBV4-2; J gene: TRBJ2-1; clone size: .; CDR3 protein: CASSPQLADEQFF; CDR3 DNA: TGTGCCAGCAGCCCTCAACTAGCTGATGAGCAGTTCTTC
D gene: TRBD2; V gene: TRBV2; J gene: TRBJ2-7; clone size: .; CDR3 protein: CASSEMTGLAGYSYEQYF; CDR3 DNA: TGTGCCAGCAGTGAAATGACGGGACTAGCGGGGTATAGTTACGAGCAGTACTTC
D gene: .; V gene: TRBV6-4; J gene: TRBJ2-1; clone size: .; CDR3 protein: CASSAAASPYNEQFF; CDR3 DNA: TGTGCCAGCAGTGCAGCGGCTAGCCCCTACAATGAGCAGTTCTTC
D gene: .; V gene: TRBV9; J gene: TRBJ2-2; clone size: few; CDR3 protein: CASSVDDGVTGELFF; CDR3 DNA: TGTGCCAGCAGCGTAGACGACGGGGTCACCGGGGAGCTGTTTTTT
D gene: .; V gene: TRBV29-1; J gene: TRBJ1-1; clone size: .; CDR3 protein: CSVGRGGTEAFF; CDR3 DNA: TGCAGCGTTGGCCGGGGGGGGACTGAAGCTTTCTTT
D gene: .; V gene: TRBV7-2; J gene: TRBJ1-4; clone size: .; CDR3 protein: CASSLNAGTNEKLFF; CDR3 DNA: TGTGCCAGCAGCTTAAACGCAGGAACTAATGAAAAACTGTTTTTT
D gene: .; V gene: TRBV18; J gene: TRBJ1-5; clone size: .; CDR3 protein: CASSPSRESQPQHF; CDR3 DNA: TGTGCCAGCTCACCGAGCAGGGAAAGTCAGCCCCAGCATTTT
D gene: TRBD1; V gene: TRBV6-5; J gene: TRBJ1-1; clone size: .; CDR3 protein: CASSPDNRGNTEAFF; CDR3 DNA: TGTGCCAGCAGTCCCGATAACAGGGGGAACACTGAAGCTTTCTTT
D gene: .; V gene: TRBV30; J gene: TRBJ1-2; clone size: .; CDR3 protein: CAWSGRFYGYTF; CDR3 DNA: TGTGCCTGGAGTGGTCGTTTTTATGGCTACACCTTC
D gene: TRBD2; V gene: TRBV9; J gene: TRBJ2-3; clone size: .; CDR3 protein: CASSVALAGGTDTQYF; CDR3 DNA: TGTGCCAGCAGCGTAGCCCTAGCGGGGGGCACAGATACGCAGTATTTT
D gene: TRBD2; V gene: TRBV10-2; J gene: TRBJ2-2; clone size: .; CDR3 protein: CASSGGLAGFDGELFF; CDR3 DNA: TGCGCCAGCAGTGGGGGACTAGCGGGGTTCGACGGGGAGCTGTTTTTT
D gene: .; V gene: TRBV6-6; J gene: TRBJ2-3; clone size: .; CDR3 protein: CASSYTSTDTQYF; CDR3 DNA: TGTGCCAGCAGTTACACTAGCACAGATACGCAGTATTTT
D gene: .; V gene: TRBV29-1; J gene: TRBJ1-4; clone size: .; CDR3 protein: CSYLSRTNEKLFF; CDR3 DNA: TGCAGCTATCTCTCCAGGACTAATGAAAAACTGTTTTTT
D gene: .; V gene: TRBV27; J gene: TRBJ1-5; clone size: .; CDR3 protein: CASSPLATQPQHF; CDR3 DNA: TGTGCCAGCAGCCCACTCGCCACCCAGCCCCAGCATTTT
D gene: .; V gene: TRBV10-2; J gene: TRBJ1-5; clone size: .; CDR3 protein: CASSPPFNQPQHF; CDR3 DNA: TGCGCCAGCAGTCCCCCTTTCAATCAGCCCCAGCATTTT
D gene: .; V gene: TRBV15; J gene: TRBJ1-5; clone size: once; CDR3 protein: CATSSPGLNQPQHF; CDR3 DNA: TGTGCCACCAGCAGCCCTGGACTCAATCAGCCCCAGCATTTT
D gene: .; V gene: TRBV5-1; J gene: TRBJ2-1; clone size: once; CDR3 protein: CASSSEPGEQFF; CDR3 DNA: TGCGCCAGCAGCTCGGAACCGGGTGAGCAGTTCTTC
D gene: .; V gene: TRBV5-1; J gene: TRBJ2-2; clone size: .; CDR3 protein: CASSFDGITGELFF; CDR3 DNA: TGCGCCAGCAGCTTTGATGGCATTACCGGGGAGCTGTTTTTT
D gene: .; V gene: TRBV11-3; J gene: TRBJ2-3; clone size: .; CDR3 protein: CASARGAHTDTQYF; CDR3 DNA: TGTGCCAGCGCCAGGGGGGCCCACACAGATACGCAGTATTTT
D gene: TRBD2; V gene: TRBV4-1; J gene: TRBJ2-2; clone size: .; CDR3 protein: CASSHPRTSGGLNTGELFF; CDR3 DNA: TGCGCCAGCAGCCATCCTAGGACTAGCGGGGGGTTGAACACCGGGGAGCTGTTTTTT
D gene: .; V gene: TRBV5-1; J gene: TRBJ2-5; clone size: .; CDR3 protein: CASTLEGSKTQYF; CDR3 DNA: TGCGCCAGCACCCTGGAGGGCTCGAAGACCCAGTACTTC
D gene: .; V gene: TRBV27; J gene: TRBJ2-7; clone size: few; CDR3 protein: CASSLGGGRGPYEQYF; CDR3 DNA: TGTGCCAGCAGTCTTGGGGGCGGAAGGGGACCGTACGAGCAGTACTTC
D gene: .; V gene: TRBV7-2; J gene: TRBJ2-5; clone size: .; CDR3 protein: CASSEELTGRKQTQYF; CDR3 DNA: TGTGCCAGCAGCGAAGAGCTGACAGGGAGGAAACAGACCCAGTACTTC